This T cell receptor beta chain was recorded in a study of OX40 agonist ivuxolimab in advanced cancers. Across the study: In this cohort, patients received ivuxolimab, an agonistic anti-OX40 (CD134) antibody. Dosing consisted of intravenous ivuxolimab at 0.01 to 10 mg/kg every 2 weeks. Findings of the study overall: Circulating CD4+ and CD8+ T cells showed clonal expansion by week 6 at 0.1 to 3.0 mg/kg. Partial responders receiving 0.1-3.0 mg/kg showed among the lowest clonal expansion.

Some clones are missing from TCRdb's copy, which holds only in-frame ones; the method was immunoSEQ multiplex PCR. The data contain approximately 50,000 clones, about nine tenths of them seen just once; the ten biggest clones take up roughly 8%. Germline V CDR1 and CDR2: MDHEN, SYDVKM. The CDR3 is made up of 16 amino acids. The V and J ends lost 4 bases and 5 bases respectively, with 15 bases between them. This clone was detected once. Its antigen is still unknown. V usage is TRBV28 and J usage is TRBJ1-6; D call uncertain. This specimen consisted of CD4+ or CD8+ T cells sorted from blood, obtained in a trial of the OX40 agonist ivuxolimab. The receptor's source is an adult with an advanced solid tumor such as melanoma, head and neck, liver or kidney cancer. DNA for the CDR3: TGTGCCAGCAGTTATGGAGGTGGGTTCCATAATTCACCCCTCCACTTT. As protein: CASSYGGGFHNSPLHF.